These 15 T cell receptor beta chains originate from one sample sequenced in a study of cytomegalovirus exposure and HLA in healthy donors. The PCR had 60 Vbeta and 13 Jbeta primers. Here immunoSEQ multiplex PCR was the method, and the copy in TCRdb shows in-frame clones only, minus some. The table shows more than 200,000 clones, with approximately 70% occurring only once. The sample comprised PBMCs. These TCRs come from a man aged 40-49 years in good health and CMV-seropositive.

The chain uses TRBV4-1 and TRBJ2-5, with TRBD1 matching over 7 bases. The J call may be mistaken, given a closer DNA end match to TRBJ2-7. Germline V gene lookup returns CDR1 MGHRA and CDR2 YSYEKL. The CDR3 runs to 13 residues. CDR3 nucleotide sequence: TGCGCCAGCAGCCTGGGGACAGCCTACGAGCAGTACTTC. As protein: CASSLGTAYEQYF.

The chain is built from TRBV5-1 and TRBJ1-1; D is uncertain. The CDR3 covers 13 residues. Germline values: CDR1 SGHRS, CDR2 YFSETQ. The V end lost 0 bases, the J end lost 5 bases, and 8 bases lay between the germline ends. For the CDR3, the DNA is TGCGCCAGCAGCTTGGCCCCCGCGACTGAAGCTTTCTTT. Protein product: CASSLAPATEAFF.

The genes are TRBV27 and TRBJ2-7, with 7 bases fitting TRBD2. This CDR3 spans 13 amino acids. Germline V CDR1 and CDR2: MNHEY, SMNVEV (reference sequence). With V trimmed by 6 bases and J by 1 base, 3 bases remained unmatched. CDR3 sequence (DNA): TGTGCCAGCAGGGGGGGGGAGTCCTACGAGCAGTACTTC. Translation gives CASRGGESYEQYF.

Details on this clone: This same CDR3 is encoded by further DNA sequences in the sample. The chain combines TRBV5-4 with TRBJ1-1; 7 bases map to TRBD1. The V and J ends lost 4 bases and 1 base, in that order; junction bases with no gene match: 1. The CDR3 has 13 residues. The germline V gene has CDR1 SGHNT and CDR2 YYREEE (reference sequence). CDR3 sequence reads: CASSRDRNTEAFF. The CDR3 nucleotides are TGTGCCAGCAGCAGGGACAGGAACACTGAAGCTTTCTTT.

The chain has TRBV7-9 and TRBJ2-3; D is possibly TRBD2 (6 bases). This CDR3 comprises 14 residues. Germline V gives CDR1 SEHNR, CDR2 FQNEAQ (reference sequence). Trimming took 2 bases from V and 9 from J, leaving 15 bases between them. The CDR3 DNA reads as TGTGCCAGCAGCTTATCAGGGAGGAAAGGCACGCAGTATTTT. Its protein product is CASSLSGRKGTQYF.

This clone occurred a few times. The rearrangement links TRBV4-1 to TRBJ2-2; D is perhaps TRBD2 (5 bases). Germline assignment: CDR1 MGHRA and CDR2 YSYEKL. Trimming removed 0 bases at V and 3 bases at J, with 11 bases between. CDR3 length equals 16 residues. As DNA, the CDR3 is TGCGCCAGCAGCCAAGATAAGGGAGTATACACCGGGGAGCTGTTTTTT. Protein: CASSQDKGVYTGELFF.

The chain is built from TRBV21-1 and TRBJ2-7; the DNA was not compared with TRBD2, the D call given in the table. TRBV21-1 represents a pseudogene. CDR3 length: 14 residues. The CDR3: CASSIRLRGGEQYF. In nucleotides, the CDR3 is TGTGCCAGCAGCATTCGCTTGCGGGGGGGAGAGCAGTACTTC.

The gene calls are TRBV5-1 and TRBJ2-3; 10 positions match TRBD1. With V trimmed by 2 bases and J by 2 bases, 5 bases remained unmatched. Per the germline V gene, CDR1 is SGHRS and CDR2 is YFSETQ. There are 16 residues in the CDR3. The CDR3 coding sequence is TGCGCCAGCAGCTTATCGGGACAGGGGAACACAGATACGCAGTATTTT. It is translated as CASSLSGQGNTDTQYF.

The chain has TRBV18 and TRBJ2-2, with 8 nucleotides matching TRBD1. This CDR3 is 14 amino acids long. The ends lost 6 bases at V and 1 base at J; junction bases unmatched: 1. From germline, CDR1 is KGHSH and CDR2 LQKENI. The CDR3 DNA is TGTGCCAGCTCCGGGACAGGGAACACCGGGGAGCTGTTTTTT. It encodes CASSGTGNTGELFF.

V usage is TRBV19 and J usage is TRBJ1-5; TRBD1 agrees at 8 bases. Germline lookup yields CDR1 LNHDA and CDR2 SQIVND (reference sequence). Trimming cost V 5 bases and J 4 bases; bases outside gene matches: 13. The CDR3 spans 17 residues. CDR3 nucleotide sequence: TGTGCCAGTAGTCAGAGATTAGGGACAGGAGTAAATCAGCCCCAGCATTTT. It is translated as CASSQRLGTGVNQPQHF.

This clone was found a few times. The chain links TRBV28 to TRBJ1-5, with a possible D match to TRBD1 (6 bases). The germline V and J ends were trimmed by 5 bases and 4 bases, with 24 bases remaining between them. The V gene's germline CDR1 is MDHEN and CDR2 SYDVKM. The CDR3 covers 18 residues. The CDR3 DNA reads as TGTGCCAGCAGTCCCTGGGACATAACCCTGGGGGATAATCAGCCCCAGCATTTT. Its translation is CASSPWDITLGDNQPQHF.

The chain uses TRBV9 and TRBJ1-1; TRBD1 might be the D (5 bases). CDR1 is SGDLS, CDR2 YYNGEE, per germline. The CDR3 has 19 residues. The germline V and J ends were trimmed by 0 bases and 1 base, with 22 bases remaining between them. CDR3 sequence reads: CASSVVDVGGFNRNTEAFF. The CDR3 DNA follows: TGTGCCAGCAGCGTAGTGGATGTGGGGGGATTTAACCGGAACACTGAAGCTTTCTTT.

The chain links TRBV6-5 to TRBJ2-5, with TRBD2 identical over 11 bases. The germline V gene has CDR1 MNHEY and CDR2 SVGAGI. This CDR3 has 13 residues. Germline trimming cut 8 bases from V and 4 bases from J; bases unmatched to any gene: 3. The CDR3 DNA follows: TGTGCCAGCCTCGGACTAGCGGGAGAGACCCAGTACTTC. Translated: CASLGLAGETQYF.

CDR3: CASSQGGTGNTIYF. DNA of the CDR3: TGCGCCAGCAGCCAGGGAGGGACTGGAAACACCATATATTTT. This rearrangement joins TRBV4-1 to TRBJ1-3; D gene uncertain. The CDR3 consists of 14 residues. V was clipped by 3 bases and J by 2 bases, with 8 bases between them. Germline loops: CDR1 MGHRA, CDR2 YSYEKL.

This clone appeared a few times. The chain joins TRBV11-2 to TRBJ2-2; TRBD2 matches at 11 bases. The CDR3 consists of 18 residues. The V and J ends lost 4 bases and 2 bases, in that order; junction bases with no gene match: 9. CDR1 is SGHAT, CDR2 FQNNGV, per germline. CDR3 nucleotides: TGTGCCAGCAGCTGGGCGTCTAGCGGGGGGCCAAACACCGGGGAGCTGTTTTTT. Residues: CASSWASSGGPNTGELFF.